The 23 T cell receptor beta chains in this list originate from one sample, sequenced in a study of T-cell memory formation after mild COVID-19 (dated by TCRdb to the early 2020s). Receptor libraries were prepared by 5' RACE. Sequencing took place on an Illumina NovaSeq 6000. The public reads were quality trimmed at Q25 with fastp and then assembled into clones with MiXCR by TCRdb, keeping productive beta chains. Rows with a matching CDR3 protein are joined into one entry that keeps the most common DNA and genes. Across this sample there are 300,000 to 350,000 distinct CDR3 sequences, with roughly an eighth seen only once. 20% to 25% of the sample is taken by the ten largest. The source material was PBMCs or a T cell subset sorted from them (not recorded which). These receptor sequences come from a man younger than 35 who had mild COVID-19 (a few samples of this study predate the infection). The sample titles of this study are shuffled in the database, so cell type and time point are left out; the donor was told from shared clones.

This clonotype was recorded a few times. The J gene is TRBJ2-7, the V gene TRBV20-1, with 7 bases fitting TRBD2. Germline CDR1 is DFQATT and CDR2 is SNEGSKA (reference sequence). The CDR3 spans 14 residues. J gave up 2 bases and V 6 bases, and 10 bases lay outside the gene matches. The CDR3 loop is CSARTSVGTYEQYF. CDR3 nucleotide sequence: TGCAGTGCCAGAACTAGCGTCGGCACCTACGAGCAGTACTTC.

This clonotype was counted a few times. The chain carries TRBV27 and TRBJ2-2, with D hard to call. Trimming removed 5 bases from V and 6 bases from J, with 7 bases in between. Germline V lookup: CDR1 MNHEY, CDR2 SMNVEV (reference sequence). CDR3 length: 12 amino acids. CDR3 nucleotides: TGTGCCAGCAGTAGGATACCCGGGGAGCTGTTTTTT. This gives the protein CASSRIPGELFF.

This clonotype occurred a few times. V is TRBV27 and J is TRBJ2-7, with D tentatively TRBD1 (6 bases). CDR1 is MNHEY and CDR2 is SMNVEV in the germline V gene (reference sequence). V was shortened by 5 bases and J by 5 bases, with 19 bases between the two germline ends. The CDR3 covers 15 residues. CDR3 sequence (DNA): TGTGCCAGCAGTGCCAGAACAGGGTACATCGACGAGCAGTACTTC. Translated: CASSARTGYIDEQYF.

This clonotype came up many times. The chain joins TRBV18 to TRBJ2-2; the D is unclear. The germline V and J ends were trimmed by 2 bases and 3 bases, with 4 bases remaining between them. The CDR3 covers 13 residues. CDR1 and CDR2 from the germline V gene are KGHSH and LQKENI. CDR3 nucleotides: TGTGCCAGCTCACCAGGGTACACCGGGGAGCTGTTTTTT. The encoded protein is CASSPGYTGELFF.

A few counts support this clonotype. The rearrangement joins TRBV29-1 to TRBJ2-2; D ambiguous. The CDR3 consists of 15 residues. Trimming took off 0 bases at V and 1 base at J, with 9 bases between the two ends. Germline V gene data show CDR1 as SQVTM and CDR2 as ANQGSEA. The DNA for the CDR3 is TGCAGCGTTGAAGATCGTAAGGAGAACACCGGGGAGCTGTTTTTT. This sequence encodes CSVEDRKENTGELFF.

A few counts support this clonotype. CDR3 sequence reads: CANHDGGQETQYF. In DNA form, the CDR3 reads TGTGCCAACCATGACGGGGGGCAAGAGACCCAGTACTTC. V gene TRBV5-4 combines with J gene TRBJ2-5; 7 bases align to TRBD2. V lost 9 bases to trimming and J lost 2 bases; unmatched junction nucleotides: 7. The CDR3 is 13 residues long. Germline CDR1 reads SGHNT; CDR2 reads YYREEE (reference sequence).

Many counts were recorded for this clonotype. The V gene is TRBV6-5, the J gene TRBJ2-2, with 9 bases fitting TRBD2. J was trimmed by 6 bases and V by 10 bases; bases with no gene match: 6. The germline V gene encodes CDR1 MNHEY and CDR2 SVGAGI. The CDR3 has 13 residues. CDR3 bases: TGTGCCACCATAGGACTAGCGCCCGGGGAGCTGTTTTTT. It codes for CATIGLAPGELFF.

This chain uses TRBV2 with TRBJ2-7, with 7 bases that match TRBD1. The CDR3 has 13 residues. J gave up 3 bases and V 6 bases, and 5 bases lay outside the gene matches. CDR1 is SNHLY, CDR2 FYNNEI, per germline. The CDR3 here is CASRRTGLYEQYV. CDR3 in DNA: TGTGCCAGCAGACGGACAGGCCTCTACGAGCAGTACGTC.

This clonotype was counted between two and nine times. V gene TRBV6-5 combines with J gene TRBJ2-3, with 9 positions matching TRBD2. The junction had 1 base not matched to a gene; V was cut back by 2 bases and J by 1 base. The CDR3 loop spans 15 amino acids. CDR1 MNHEY and CDR2 SVGAGI come from the germline V gene. The CDR3 region has the DNA TGTGCCAGCAGTTACCCTAGCGGGGGCACAGATACGCAGTATTTT. This sequence encodes CASSYPSGGTDTQYF.

V usage is TRBV5-1 and J usage is TRBJ2-2; TRBD2 aligns across 11 bases. The V and J ends lost 3 bases and 3 bases, in that order; junction bases with no gene match: 16. This CDR3 region has 20 residues. Germline V gives CDR1 SGHRS, CDR2 YFSETQ. The CDR3 is CASSSPPRGSGGAYTGELFF. CDR3 DNA: TGCGCCAGCAGCTCACCCCCCCGGGGTAGCGGGGGGGCCTACACCGGGGAGCTGTTTTTT.

V and J are TRBV11-2 and TRBJ2-7, with D perhaps matching TRBD1 (5 bases). Germline V gene data show CDR1 as SGHAT and CDR2 as FQNNGV. The CDR3 runs 12 residues. V was trimmed by 5 bases and J by 3 bases, leaving 8 bases between them. CDR3 in amino acids: CASSHDSYEQYF. For the CDR3, the DNA is TGTGCCAGCAGCCATGACAGCTACGAGCAGTACTTC. The full variable domain, completed using reference TRBV11-2 and TRBJ2-7, is EAGVAQSPRYKIIEKRQSVAFWCNPISGHATLYWYQQILGQGPKLLIQFQNNGVVDDSQLPKDRFSAERLKGVDSTLKIQPAKLEDSAVYLCASSHDSYEQYFGPGTRLTVT.

This clonotype was found a few times. The gene calls are TRBV6-2 or TRBV6-3 and TRBJ2-7; 7 bases are shared with TRBD1. CDR3 length equals 14 residues. Germline V CDR1 and CDR2: MNHEY, SVGEGT. Trimming removed 0 bases from V and 3 bases from J; junction bases left unmatched: 2. The CDR3 nucleotides are TGTGCCAGCAGTTACTCAGGGGGCGGCTACGAGCAGTACTTC. This gives the protein CASSYSGGGYEQYF.

This clonotype is a singleton in its sample. The V and J genes are TRBV7-3 and TRBJ2-7, with D perhaps given as TRBD1 or TRBD2 (5 bases each). Trimming cost V 3 bases and J 2 bases, with 14 bases left between them. The CDR3 sequence is 15 residues long. CDR1 SGHTA and CDR2 FQGTGA come from the germline V gene. The CDR3 loop reads CASSFRETGPYEQYV. CDR3 coding DNA: TGTGCCAGCAGCTTCAGGGAGACCGGTCCCTACGAGCAGTACGTC.

This clonotype was counted many times. The gene calls are TRBV20-1 and TRBJ2-1, with D hard to call. Germline CDR1 and CDR2: DFQATT and SNEGSKA (reference sequence). Trimming shortened V by 4 bases and J by 6 bases, and 16 bases separated the two germline ends. The CDR3 consists of 14 residues. CDR3 nucleotide sequence: TGCAGTGCTACCTCGGCCGGTGGGATCAATGAGCAGTTCTTC. This encodes CSATSAGGINEQFF.

This rearrangement joins TRBV5-1 to TRBJ2-4; 9 bases are shared with TRBD1. CDR1 SGHRS and CDR2 YFSETQ come from the germline V gene. Germline trimming cut 6 bases from V and 5 bases from J; bases unmatched to any gene: 6. The CDR3 sequence is 14 residues long. In nucleotides, the CDR3 is TGCGCCAGCACCCCGGACAGGGGCCAAAACATTCAGTACTTC. Protein sequence: CASTPDRGQNIQYF.

The rearrangement links TRBV29-1 to TRBJ1-1; D remains unclear. V gave up 3 bases and J gave up 6 bases, with 17 bases separating them. There are 14 residues in the CDR3. Germline V CDR1 and CDR2: SQVTM, ANQGSEA. The chain's CDR3 is CSVDFTEKTSEAFF. CDR3 bases: TGCAGCGTTGATTTTACGGAGAAGACCTCTGAAGCTTTCTTT.

A word on this clonotype: A read error may explain this, as a much larger clone is one base away. The rearrangement joins TRBV5-1 to TRBJ1-1; the D is unclear. CDR1 and CDR2 (germline): SGHRS, YFSETQ. CDR3 length equals 14 residues. CDR3 DNA: TGCGCCAGCGATCTCATAAGTCCCAGCACTGAAGATTTCTTT. Its protein is CASDLISPSTEDFF.

The rearrangement uses TRBV6-5 and TRBJ2-3; maybe TRBD1 (6 bases). The CDR3 sequence is 13 residues long. From germline, CDR1 is MNHEY and CDR2 SVGAGI. V gave up 5 bases and J gave up 9 bases, with 15 bases separating them. CDR3 DNA: TGTGCCAGCAGTGTCCCAGGGGAAAAGACGCAGTATTTT. Translating it yields CASSVPGEKTQYF.

The table lists this clonotype with a few counts. Here the CDR3 reads CSAFSGTGGGWTQYF. The CDR3 coding sequence is TGCAGTGCTTTCTCCGGGACAGGGGGAGGGTGGACGCAGTATTTT. This sequence joins TRBV20-1 and TRBJ2-3; 11 positions match TRBD1. Germline assignment: CDR1 DFQATT and CDR2 SNEGSKA (reference sequence). The CDR3 loop spans 15 amino acids. Unmatched junction bases numbered 13, after V lost 5 bases and J lost 9 bases.

This clonotype was counted only a few times. V usage is TRBV7-9 and J usage is TRBJ2-7, with D tentatively TRBD2 (5 bases). V gave up 8 bases and J gave up 3 bases, with 11 bases separating them. The CDR3 consists of 12 residues. Germline assignment: CDR1 SEHNR and CDR2 FQNEAQ (reference sequence). CDR3 residues: CASGGAGYEQYV. DNA of the CDR3: TGTGCCAGCGGAGGAGCTGGCTACGAGCAGTACGTC.

The chain couples TRBV20-1 to TRBJ2-7; D is possibly TRBD1 or TRBD2 (6 bases each). Per germline, CDR1 DFQATT and CDR2 SNEGSKA (reference sequence). The CDR3 sequence is 14 residues long. Trimming left V 3 bases short and J 6 bases short, with 18 bases between. The CDR3 DNA sequence: TGCAGTGCTAGGGACCCCAAGGGGGGAAGCGAGCAGTACGTC. Amino acid sequence: CSARDPKGGSEQYV.

The chain combines TRBV5-1 with TRBJ1-4, with D unresolved. V lost 1 base, J lost 7 bases, and 11 bases lay in between. Germline CDR1 and CDR2: SGHRS and YFSETQ. CDR3 length equals 14 residues. CDR3 amino acids: CASSLWGSGEKLFF. In DNA, the CDR3 is TGCGCCAGCAGCTTGTGGGGTTCCGGTGAAAAACTGTTTTTT.

V is TRBV12-3 or TRBV12-4 and J is TRBJ2-1, with D perhaps being TRBD1 or TRBD2 (5 bases each). CDR3 length equals 15 residues. Trimming took 10 bases from V and 5 from J, leaving 21 bases between them. The CDR3 region has the DNA TGTGCCACCTCGATATTAATGGGGCGGGACAATGAGCAGTTCTTC. Its translation: CATSILMGRDNEQFF.